This passage covers 2 T cell receptor beta chains from one sample sequenced in a study of CD8 T cells in ankylosing spondylitis. From the 5' RACE reads, TCRdb called clonotypes with MiXCR, one entry per CDR3 protein. This repertoire shows 300,000 to 350,000 distinct CDR3 sequences, about 9.9% found once; its top ten account for roughly 9%. Sequencing was carried out using blood, either unsorted or a sorted T cell fraction (not recorded which). Receptors were obtained from a female donor with ankylosing spondylitis or in good health (not recorded which).

This clonotype was seen many times. The CDR3 nucleotides are TGCGCCAGCAGCTTGGTGGGACAGGACACTGAAGCTTTCTTT. It yields the protein CASSLVGQDTEAFF. The J gene is TRBJ1-1, the V gene TRBV5-1, with 8 bases fitting TRBD1. V gave up 0 bases and J gave up 3 bases; unmatched junction bases: 1. Germline loops: CDR1 SGHRS, CDR2 YFSETQ. This CDR3 spans 14 amino acids.

This clonotype was seen many times. V usage is TRBV7-2 and J usage is TRBJ2-1; no firm D call. The V end lost 1 base, the J end lost 5 bases, and 9 bases lay between the germline ends. Germline CDR1 and CDR2: SGHTA and FQGNSA. The CDR3 runs 14 residues. This chain's CDR3 is CASSLVGSNNEQFF. The CDR3 bases are TGTGCCAGCAGCTTAGTCGGGTCCAACAATGAGCAGTTCTTC.